One sample yielded the 13 T cell receptor beta chains listed below, sequenced in a study of blood T cell repertoires in COVID-19. The data were produced by immunoSEQ multiplex PCR, yet TCRdb's version contains in-frame clones alone and is incomplete. The sample shows about 300,000 clones, under 90% of them seen only once. The material sequenced was PBMCs or T cells enriched from blood (not recorded which). The receptors stem from a man aged 25 to 40 who had recovered from COVID-19.

This clone came up a few times. The chain couples TRBV18 to TRBJ1-1, with 7 bases matching TRBD1. CDR3 length equals 14 residues. Germline V gene data show CDR1 as KGHSH and CDR2 as LQKENI. The V gene end was trimmed by 4 bases and the J gene end by 7 bases; junction bases not matched to a gene: 9. The chain's CDR3 is CASSQVTGMVEAFF. The CDR3 coding sequence is TGTGCCAGCTCACAGGTGACAGGGATGGTTGAAGCTTTCTTT.

This chain uses TRBV6-5 with TRBJ2-7; a possible D gene is TRBD2 (6 bases). The V gene's germline CDR1 is MNHEY and CDR2 SVGAGI. Trimming shortened V by 6 bases and J by 0 bases, and 12 bases separated the two germline ends. This CDR3 region has 14 residues. This CDR3 is CASRSGLSSYEQYF. Written as DNA, the CDR3 is TGTGCCAGCAGGTCGGGACTCAGCTCCTACGAGCAGTACTTC.

The chain recombines TRBV11-2 with TRBJ1-2; TRBD1 matches at 10 bases. The CDR3 consists of 15 residues. Germline assignment: CDR1 SGHAT and CDR2 FQNNGV. With 4 bases clipped from V and 4 bases from J, the junction kept 6 bases outside the gene matches. CDR3 DNA sequence: TGTGCCAGCAGCTCCCGGGACAGGGGAATCTATGGCTACACCTTC. As protein: CASSSRDRGIYGYTF.

V is TRBV6-1 and J is TRBJ2-5; 8 nucleotides line up with TRBD1. CDR3 size: 14 residues. Germline V gene lookup returns CDR1 MNHNS and CDR2 SASEGT. Unmatched junction bases numbered 3, after V lost 5 bases and J lost 1 base. CDR3 residues: CASSWTGTQETQYF. The DNA for the CDR3 is TGTGCCAGCAGTTGGACAGGGACCCAAGAGACCCAGTACTTC.

The rearrangement joins TRBV7-2 to TRBJ2-1; 9 positions match TRBD2. CDR3 length equals 19 residues. V lost 1 base, J lost 6 bases, and 16 bases stayed unmatched. CDR1 and CDR2 (germline): SGHTA, FQGNSA. The CDR3 spells CASSLDPLSLSGGFNEQFF. CDR3 in DNA: TGTGCCAGCAGCTTAGATCCCCTTTCGCTTAGCGGGGGATTCAATGAGCAGTTCTTC.

This clone occurred a few times. As DNA, the CDR3 is TGTGCCAGCTCAGGACAGGACAATCAGCCCCAGCATTTT. This codes for CASSGQDNQPQHF. V usage is TRBV18 and J usage is TRBJ1-5; 7 nucleotides align to TRBD1. The CDR3 consists of 13 residues. The V and J ends lost 5 bases and 3 bases, in that order; junction bases with no gene match: 1. Germline CDR1 and CDR2: KGHSH and LQKENI. The variable domain in full, with the rest retrieved from reference TRBV18 and TRBJ1-5, is NAGVMQNPRHLVRRRGQEARLRCSPMKGHSHVYWYRQLPEEGLKFMVYLQKENIIDESGMPKERFSAEFPKEGPSILRIQQVVRGDSAAYFCASSGQDNQPQHFGDGTRLSIL.

This clone was counted a single time. The rearrangement joins TRBV18 to TRBJ2-3, with 7 nucleotides matching TRBD1. V was pared by 3 bases and J by 2 bases, with 5 bases of the junction left unmatched. Germline V CDR1 and CDR2: KGHSH, LQKENI. The CDR3 is 15 residues long. CDR3 sequence: CASSPPGQHTDTQYF. In DNA, the CDR3 is TGTGCCAGCTCACCGCCGGGACAGCACACAGATACGCAGTATTTT.

This chain connects TRBV7-2 to TRBJ2-2; D might be TRBD2 (5 bases). Germline V gene sequence: CDR1 SGHTA, CDR2 FQGNSA. CDR3 length: 16 amino acids. V lost 6 bases to trimming and J lost 5 bases, with 19 bases between them. CDR3 residues: CASSQSGRALTGELFF. The CDR3 DNA reads TGTGCCAGCAGTCAGAGCGGCCGGGCCCTAACCGGGGAGCTGTTTTTT. The full variable domain, its missing parts supplied by reference TRBV7-2 and TRBJ2-2, is GAGVSQSPSNKVTEKGKDVELRCDPISGHTALYWYRQSLGQGLEFLIYFQGNSAPDKSGLPSDRFSAERTGGSVSTLTIQRTQQEDSAVYLCASSQSGRALTGELFFGEGSRLTVL.

The chain couples TRBV21-1 to TRBJ2-7; TRBD1, the table's D call, was not compared with the DNA. TRBV21-1 is labeled a pseudogene. This CDR3 has 12 residues. The CDR3 DNA reads as TGTGCCAGCAGGACAGGGTGTGGCGAGCAGTACTTC. Protein product: CASRTGCGEQYF.

V is TRBV18 and J is TRBJ1-1; D remains ambiguous. CDR1 is KGHSH, CDR2 LQKENI, per germline. Trimming cost V 6 bases and J 8 bases, with 16 bases left between them. CDR3 length: 13 residues. CDR3 loop: CASSPDSWVEAFF. CDR3 nucleotides: TGTGCCAGCTCTCCTGACTCATGGGTAGAAGCTTTCTTT. The full variable domain, its missing parts supplied by reference TRBV18 and TRBJ1-1, is NAGVMQNPRHLVRRRGQEARLRCSPMKGHSHVYWYRQLPEEGLKFMVYLQKENIIDESGMPKERFSAEFPKEGPSILRIQQVVRGDSAAYFCASSPDSWVEAFFGQGTRLTVV.

With regard to this clone: Compared with germline, one end of the junction differs, possibly owing to a read error. The CDR3 nucleotides read TGTGCCAGCAGCCGCGGACTAGCGGCGGCTTTT. Residues: CASSRGLAAAF. The V gene is TRBV12-3 or TRBV12-4, the J gene TRBJ2-3, with 10 bases that match TRBD2. This CDR3 spans 11 amino acids.

The chain employs TRBV27 and TRBJ2-7; 11 bases are shared with TRBD2. CDR1 is MNHEY and CDR2 is SMNVEV in the germline V gene (reference sequence). The CDR3 has 15 amino acids. With 3 bases clipped from V and 7 bases from J, the junction kept 8 bases outside the gene matches. The CDR3 nucleotides are TGTGCCAGCAGTTTTAGCGGGAGGGCCAGTTTAGAGCAGTACTTC. Its protein is CASSFSGRASLEQYF.

The chain is built from TRBV19 and TRBJ1-5; 9 bases agree with TRBD1. CDR3 length: 15 residues. V was clipped by 5 bases and J by 4 bases; unmatched bases: 6. Germline assignment: CDR1 LNHDA and CDR2 SQIVND (reference sequence). CDR3 nucleotides: TGTGCCAGTAGTTTTCGACAGGGGGGTAATCAGCCCCAGCATTTT. It is translated as CASSFRQGGNQPQHF.